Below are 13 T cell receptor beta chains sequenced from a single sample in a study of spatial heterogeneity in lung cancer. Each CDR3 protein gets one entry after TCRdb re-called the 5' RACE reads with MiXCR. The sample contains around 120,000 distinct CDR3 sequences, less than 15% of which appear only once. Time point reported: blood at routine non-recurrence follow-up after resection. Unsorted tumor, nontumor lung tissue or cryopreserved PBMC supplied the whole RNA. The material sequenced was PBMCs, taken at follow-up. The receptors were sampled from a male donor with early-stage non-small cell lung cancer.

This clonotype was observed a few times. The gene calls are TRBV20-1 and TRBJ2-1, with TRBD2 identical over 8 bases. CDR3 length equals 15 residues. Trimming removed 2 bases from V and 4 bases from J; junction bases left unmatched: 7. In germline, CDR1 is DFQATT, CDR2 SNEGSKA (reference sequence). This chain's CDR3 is CSARMGGGPYNEQFF. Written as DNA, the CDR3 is TGCAGTGCTAGAATGGGCGGGGGGCCTTACAATGAGCAGTTCTTC.

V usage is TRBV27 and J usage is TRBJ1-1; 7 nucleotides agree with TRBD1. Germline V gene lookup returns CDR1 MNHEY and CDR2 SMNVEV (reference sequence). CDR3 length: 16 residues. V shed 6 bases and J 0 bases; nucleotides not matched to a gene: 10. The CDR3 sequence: CASRQTGRLLNTEAFF. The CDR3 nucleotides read TGTGCCAGCAGACAGACAGGGCGTTTATTGAACACTGAAGCTTTCTTT.

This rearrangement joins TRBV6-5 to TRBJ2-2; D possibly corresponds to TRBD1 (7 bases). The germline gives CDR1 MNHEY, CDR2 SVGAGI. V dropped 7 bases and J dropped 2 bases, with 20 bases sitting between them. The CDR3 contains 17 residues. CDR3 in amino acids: CASIRNGGTANTGELFF. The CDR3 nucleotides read TGTGCCAGCATACGGAATGGGGGGACAGCTAACACCGGGGAGCTGTTTTTT.

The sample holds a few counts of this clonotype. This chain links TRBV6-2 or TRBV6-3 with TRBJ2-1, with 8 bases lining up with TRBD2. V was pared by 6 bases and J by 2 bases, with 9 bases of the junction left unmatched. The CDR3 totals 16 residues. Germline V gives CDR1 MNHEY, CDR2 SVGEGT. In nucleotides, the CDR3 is TGTGCCAGCAGCTCGCGGGGGGCCCTGGCCTACAATGAGCAGTTCTTC. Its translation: CASSSRGALAYNEQFF.

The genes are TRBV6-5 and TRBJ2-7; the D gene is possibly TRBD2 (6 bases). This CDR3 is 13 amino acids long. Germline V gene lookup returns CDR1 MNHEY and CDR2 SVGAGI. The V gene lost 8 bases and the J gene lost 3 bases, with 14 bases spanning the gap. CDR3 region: CASSSGGFYEQYF. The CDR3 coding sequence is TGTGCCAGCTCCTCCGGGGGATTCTACGAGCAGTACTTC.

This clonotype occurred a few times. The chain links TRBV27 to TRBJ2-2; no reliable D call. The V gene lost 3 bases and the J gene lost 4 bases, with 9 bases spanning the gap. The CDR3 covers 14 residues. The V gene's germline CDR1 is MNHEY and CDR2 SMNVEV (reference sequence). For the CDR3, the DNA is TGTGCCAGCAGTTTCTCTCAGCCCACCGGGGAGCTGTTTTTT. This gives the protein CASSFSQPTGELFF.

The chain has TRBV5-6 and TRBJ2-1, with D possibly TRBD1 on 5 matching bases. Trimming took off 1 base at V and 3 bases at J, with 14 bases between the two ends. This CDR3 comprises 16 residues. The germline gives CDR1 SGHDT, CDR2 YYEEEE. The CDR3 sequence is CASSLRVTGDYNEQFF. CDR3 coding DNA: TGTGCCAGCAGCTTGAGAGTAACAGGTGACTACAATGAGCAGTTCTTC. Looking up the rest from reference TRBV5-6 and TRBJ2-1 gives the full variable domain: DAGVTQSPTHLIKTRGQQVTLRCSPKSGHDTVSWYQQALGQGPQFIFQYYEEEERQRGNFPDRFSGHQFPNYSSELNVNALLLGDSALYLCASSLRVTGDYNEQFFGPGTRLTVL.

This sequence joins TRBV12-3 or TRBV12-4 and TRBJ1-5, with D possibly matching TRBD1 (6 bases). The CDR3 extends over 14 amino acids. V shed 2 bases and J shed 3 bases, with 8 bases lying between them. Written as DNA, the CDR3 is TGTGCCAGCAGTTTACGACAGGTCAATCAGCCCCAGCATTTT. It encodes CASSLRQVNQPQHF.

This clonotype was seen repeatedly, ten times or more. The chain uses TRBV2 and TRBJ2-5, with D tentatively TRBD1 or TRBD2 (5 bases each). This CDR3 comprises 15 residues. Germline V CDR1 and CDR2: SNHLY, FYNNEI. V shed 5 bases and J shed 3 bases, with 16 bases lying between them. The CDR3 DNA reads TGTGCCAGCAGTCGAGGACCGCGAGGGGAAGAGACCCAGTACTTC. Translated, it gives CASSRGPRGEETQYF.

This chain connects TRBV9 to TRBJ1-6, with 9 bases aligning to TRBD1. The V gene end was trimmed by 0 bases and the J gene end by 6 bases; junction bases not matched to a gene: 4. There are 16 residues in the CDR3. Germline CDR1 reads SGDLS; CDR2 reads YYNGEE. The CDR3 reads CASSVEGQGPNSPLHF. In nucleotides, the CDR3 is TGTGCCAGCAGCGTAGAGGGACAGGGCCCTAATTCACCCCTCCACTTT.

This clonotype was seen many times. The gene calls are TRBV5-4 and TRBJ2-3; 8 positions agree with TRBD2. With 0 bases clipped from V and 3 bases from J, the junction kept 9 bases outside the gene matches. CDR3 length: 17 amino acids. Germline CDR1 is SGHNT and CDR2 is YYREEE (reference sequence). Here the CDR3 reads CASSLAGRGVVTDTQYF. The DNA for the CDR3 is TGTGCCAGCAGCTTGGCCGGGCGGGGGGTGGTAACAGATACGCAGTATTTT.

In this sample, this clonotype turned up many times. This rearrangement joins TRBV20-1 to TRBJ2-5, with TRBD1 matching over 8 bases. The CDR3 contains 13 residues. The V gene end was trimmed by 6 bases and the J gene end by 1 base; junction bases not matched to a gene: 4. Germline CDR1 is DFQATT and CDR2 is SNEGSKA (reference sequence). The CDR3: CSARTGSQETQYF. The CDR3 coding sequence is TGCAGTGCAAGGACAGGGTCCCAAGAGACCCAGTACTTC.

The chain's CDR3 is CASSLGQQGAEKLFF. The CDR3 DNA sequence: TGTGCCAGCAGCTTAGGCCAACAGGGGGCGGAAAAACTGTTTTTT. The V and J genes are TRBV11-2 and TRBJ1-4, with 9 nucleotides matching TRBD1. Per germline, CDR1 SGHAT and CDR2 FQNNGV. Trimming removed 1 base from V and 8 bases from J; junction bases left unmatched: 5. This CDR3 comprises 15 residues.